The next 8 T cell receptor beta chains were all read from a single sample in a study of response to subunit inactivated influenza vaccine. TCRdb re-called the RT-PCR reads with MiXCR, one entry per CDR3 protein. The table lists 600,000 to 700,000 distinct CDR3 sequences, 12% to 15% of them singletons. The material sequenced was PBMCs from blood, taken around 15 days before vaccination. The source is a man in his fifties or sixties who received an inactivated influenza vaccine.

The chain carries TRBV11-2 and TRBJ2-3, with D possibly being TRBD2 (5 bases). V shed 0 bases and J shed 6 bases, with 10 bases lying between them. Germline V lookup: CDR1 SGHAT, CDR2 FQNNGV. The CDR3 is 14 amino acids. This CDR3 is CASSLEARGDTQYF. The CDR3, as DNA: TGTGCCAGCAGCTTAGAGGCTAGAGGGGATACGCAGTATTTT.

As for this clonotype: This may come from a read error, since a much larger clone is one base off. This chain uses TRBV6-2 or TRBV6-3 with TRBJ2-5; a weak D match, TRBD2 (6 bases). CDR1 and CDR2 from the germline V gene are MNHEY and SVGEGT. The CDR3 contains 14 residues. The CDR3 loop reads CASSYGGLQEIQYF. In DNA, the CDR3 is TGTGCCAGCAGTTACGGGGGACTCCAAGAGATCCAGTACTTC.

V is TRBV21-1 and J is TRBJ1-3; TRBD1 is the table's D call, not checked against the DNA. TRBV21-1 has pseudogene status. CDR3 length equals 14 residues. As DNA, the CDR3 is TGTGCCAGCAGAAGGGGGCTGGGAGGAAACACCATATATTTT. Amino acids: CASRRGLGGNTIYF.

CDR3 in amino acids: CASSRTAAGTEQYF. CDR3 coding DNA: TGTGCCAGCAGCCGGACAGCGGCCGGGACGGAGCAGTATTTT. V is TRBV4-2 and J is TRBJ2-3, with D maybe TRBD1 (6 bases). Germline-derived CDR1 and CDR2 are LGHNA and YNFKEQ. V shed 4 bases and J shed 11 bases, with 19 bases lying between them. The CDR3 loop spans 14 amino acids.

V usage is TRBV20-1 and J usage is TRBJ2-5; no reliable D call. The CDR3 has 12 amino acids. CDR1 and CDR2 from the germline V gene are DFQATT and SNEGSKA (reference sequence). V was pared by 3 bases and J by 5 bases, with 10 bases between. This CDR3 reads CSARVGKETQYF. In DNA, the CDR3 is TGCAGTGCTAGGGTAGGGAAGGAGACCCAGTACTTC.

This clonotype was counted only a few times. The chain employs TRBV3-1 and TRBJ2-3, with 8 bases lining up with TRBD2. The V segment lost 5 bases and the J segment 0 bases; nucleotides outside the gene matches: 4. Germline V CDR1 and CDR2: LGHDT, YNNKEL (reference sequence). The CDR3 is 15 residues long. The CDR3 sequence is CASSVAGQSTDTQYF. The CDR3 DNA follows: TGTGCCAGCAGCGTAGCGGGACAAAGCACAGATACGCAGTATTTT.

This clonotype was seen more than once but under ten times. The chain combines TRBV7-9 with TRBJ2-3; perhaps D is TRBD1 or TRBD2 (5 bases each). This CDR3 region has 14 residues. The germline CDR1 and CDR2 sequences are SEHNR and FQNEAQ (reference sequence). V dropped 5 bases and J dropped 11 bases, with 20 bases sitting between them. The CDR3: CASSNRDREFGQYF. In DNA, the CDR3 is TGTGCCAGCAGCAACCGGGACCGGGAATTCGGGCAGTATTTT.

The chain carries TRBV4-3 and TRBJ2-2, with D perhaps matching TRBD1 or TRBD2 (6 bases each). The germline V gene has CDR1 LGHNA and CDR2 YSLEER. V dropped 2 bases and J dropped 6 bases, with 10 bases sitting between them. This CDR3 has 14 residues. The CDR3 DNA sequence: TGCGCCAGCAGCCAACGACGGGGGCCCGGGGAGCTGTTTTTT. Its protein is CASSQRRGPGELFF.